This T cell receptor (beta chain) emerged from a study of T cells in Graves' hyperthyroidism and ophthalmopathy. Germline V gene lookup returns CDR1 DFQATT and CDR2 SNEGSKA (reference sequence). V shed 5 bases and J 4 bases; nucleotides not matched to a gene: 5. The CDR3 runs 15 residues. TCR beta CDR3 region amplification was performed from RNA transcripts. HTBI primers were the set used in a first-round RT-PCR of the TCR CDR3. TCRdb itself ran the multiplex PCR reads through MiXCR, one entry per CDR3 protein. The top ten clones hold around 4% of a sample with around 620,000 distinct CDR3 sequences, roughly 17% of them seen once. Only a few counts were recorded for this clonotype. Based on clinical symptoms, serum thyroxine and TRAb, thyroid ultrasound and orbital computed tomography, diagnoses were reached.

The rearrangement joins TRBV20-1 to TRBJ2-3, with 14 bases fitting TRBD2. The clonotype originates from a woman aged 25 to 39 with Graves' hyperthyroidism. The sample comprised blood. CDR3 amino acids: CSAATGLAGADTQYF. The CDR3 bases are TGCAGTGCTGCGACGGGACTAGCGGGAGCAGATACGCAGTATTTT.